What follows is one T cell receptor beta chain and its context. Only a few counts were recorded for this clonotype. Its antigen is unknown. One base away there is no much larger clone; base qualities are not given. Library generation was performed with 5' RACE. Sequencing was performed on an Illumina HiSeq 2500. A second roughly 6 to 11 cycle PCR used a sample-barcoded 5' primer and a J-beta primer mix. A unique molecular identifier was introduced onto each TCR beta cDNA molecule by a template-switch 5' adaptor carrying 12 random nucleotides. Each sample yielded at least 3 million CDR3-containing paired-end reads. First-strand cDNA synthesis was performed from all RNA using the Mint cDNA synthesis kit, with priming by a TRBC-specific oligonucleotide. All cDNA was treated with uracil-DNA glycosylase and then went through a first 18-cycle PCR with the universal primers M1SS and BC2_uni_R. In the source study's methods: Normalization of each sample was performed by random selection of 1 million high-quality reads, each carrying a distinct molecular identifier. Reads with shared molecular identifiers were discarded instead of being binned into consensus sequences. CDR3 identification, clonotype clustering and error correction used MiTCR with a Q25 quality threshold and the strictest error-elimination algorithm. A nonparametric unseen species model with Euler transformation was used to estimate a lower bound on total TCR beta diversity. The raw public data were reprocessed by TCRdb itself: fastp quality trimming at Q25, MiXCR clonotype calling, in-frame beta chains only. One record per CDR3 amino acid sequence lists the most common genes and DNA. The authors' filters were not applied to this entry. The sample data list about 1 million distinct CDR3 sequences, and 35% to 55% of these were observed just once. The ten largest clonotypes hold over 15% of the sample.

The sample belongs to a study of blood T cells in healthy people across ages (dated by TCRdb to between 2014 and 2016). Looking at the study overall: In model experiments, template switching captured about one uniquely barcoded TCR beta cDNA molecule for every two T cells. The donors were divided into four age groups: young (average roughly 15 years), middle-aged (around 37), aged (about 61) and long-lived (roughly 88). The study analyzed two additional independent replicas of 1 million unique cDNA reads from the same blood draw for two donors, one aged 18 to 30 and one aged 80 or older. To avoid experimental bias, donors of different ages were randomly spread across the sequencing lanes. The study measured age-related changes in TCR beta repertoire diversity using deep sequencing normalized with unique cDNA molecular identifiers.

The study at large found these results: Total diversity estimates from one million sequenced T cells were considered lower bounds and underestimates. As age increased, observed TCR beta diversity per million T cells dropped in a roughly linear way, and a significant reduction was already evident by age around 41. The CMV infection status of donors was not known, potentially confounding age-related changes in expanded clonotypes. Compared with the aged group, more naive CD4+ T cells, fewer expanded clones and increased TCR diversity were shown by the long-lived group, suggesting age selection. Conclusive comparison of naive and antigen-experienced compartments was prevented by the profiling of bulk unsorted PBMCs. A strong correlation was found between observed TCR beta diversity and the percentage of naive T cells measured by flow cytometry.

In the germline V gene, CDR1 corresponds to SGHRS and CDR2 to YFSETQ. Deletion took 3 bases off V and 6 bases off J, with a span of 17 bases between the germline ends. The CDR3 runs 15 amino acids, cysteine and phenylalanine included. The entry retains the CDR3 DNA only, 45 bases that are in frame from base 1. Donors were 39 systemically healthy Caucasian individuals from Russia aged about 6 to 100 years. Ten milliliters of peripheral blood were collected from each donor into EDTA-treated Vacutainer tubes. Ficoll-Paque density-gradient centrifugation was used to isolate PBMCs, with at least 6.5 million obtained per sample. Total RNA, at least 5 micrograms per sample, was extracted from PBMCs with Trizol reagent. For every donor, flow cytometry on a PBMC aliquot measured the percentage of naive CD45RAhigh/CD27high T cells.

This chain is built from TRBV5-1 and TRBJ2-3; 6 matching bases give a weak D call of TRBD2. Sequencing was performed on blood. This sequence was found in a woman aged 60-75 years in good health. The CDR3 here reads CASSWRGAGMDTQYF. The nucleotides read TGCGCCAGCAGCTGGCGGGGAGCAGGCATGGATACGCAGTATTTT.